Listed below are T cell receptor beta chains from one sample, sequenced in a study of metastatic and nonmetastatic thyroid tumors. TCRdb re-called the PCR reads through MiXCR. This table holds more than 13,000 clones, less than 25% found once. Sequences were obtained from blood. The receptors were gathered from a female donor with papillary thyroid cancer or a benign thyroid nodule (not recorded which). Some clones in this sample may be carry-over from other donors' samples. The CDR3 runs from the conserved cysteine through the conserved F or W. Fields, in order: CDR3 protein, J gene, V gene, clone size. Some rows have no size entry. The others give once, few or many, or a class for an expanded clone.

CDR3 protein: CASLSRERHQPQHF
J gene: TRBJ1-5
V gene: TRBV6-1
clone size: medium-sized

CDR3 protein: CASSPSGRATDTQYF
J gene: TRBJ2-3
V gene: TRBV9
clone size: many

CDR3 protein: CSARRQGAGQPQHF
J gene: TRBJ1-5
V gene: TRBV20-1
clone size: NA

CDR3 protein: CATTGRGGYTF
J gene: TRBJ1-2
V gene: TRBV28
clone size: NA

CDR3 protein: CASTSQETQYF
J gene: TRBJ2-5
V gene: TRBV5-1
clone size: medium-sized

CDR3 protein: CASSRGLAGVQETQYF
J gene: TRBJ2-5
V gene: TRBV5-4
clone size: NA

CDR3 protein: CSVATTGALEQYF
J gene: TRBJ2-7
V gene: TRBV29-1
clone size: many

CDR3 protein: CAWSVTRNNEQFF
J gene: TRBJ2-1
V gene: TRBV30
clone size: many

CDR3 protein: CSASGTSGGTDTQYF
J gene: TRBJ2-3
V gene: TRBV20-1
clone size: many

CDR3 protein: CSARDINDGAGGGANVLTF
J gene: TRBJ2-6
V gene: TRBV20-1
clone size: many

CDR3 protein: CATGGDNTATYEQYF
J gene: TRBJ2-7
V gene: TRBV15
clone size: medium-sized

CDR3 protein: CASSFLYQETQYF
J gene: TRBJ2-5
V gene: TRBV27
clone size: many

CDR3 protein: CASRSQVEQYF
J gene: TRBJ2-7
V gene: TRBV2
clone size: few

CDR3 protein: CASSYSFGAGANVLTF
J gene: TRBJ2-6
V gene: TRBV28
clone size: NA

CDR3 protein: CASSRDSTDTQYF
J gene: TRBJ2-3
V gene: TRBV6-4
clone size: medium-sized